The clone carrying this TCR beta chain was found many times. As yet, its antigen is unknown. The sample is drawn from a study of T cells in Graves' hyperthyroidism and ophthalmopathy. Study-level findings and limits: Among clonotypes expanded in thyroid above 0.001, most were also found in blood. Stable hyperthyroidism was told apart from ophthalmopathy by a model built on 13 V-J features.

TCR beta CDR3 region amplification was performed from RNA transcripts. HTBI primers were employed in a first-round RT-PCR of the TCR CDR3. TCRdb re-analysed the multiplex PCR reads in MiXCR, keeping a single row per CDR3 protein. The repertoire holds about 200,000 distinct CDR3 sequences, about a sixth seen once, with 40% to 65% in the top ten. Fresh peripheral blood, around 10 ml, yielded the PBMCs. The V segment lost 5 bases and the J segment 3 bases; nucleotides outside the gene matches: 20. The CDR3 is 19 amino acids. Input material: blood. The chain links TRBV12-3 or TRBV12-4 to TRBJ2-3, with 7 bases aligning to TRBD1. This clonotype originated in a woman aged 45-60 years with Graves' hyperthyroidism. CDR3 residues: CASSPRRQGLRFQTDTQYF. In nucleotides, the CDR3 is TGTGCCAGCAGTCCGCGACGACAGGGCCTACGCTTTCAAACAGATACGCAGTATTTT.